These 31 T cell receptor beta chains were all obtained from the same sample, sequenced in a study of T cell responses to AZD1222 COVID-19 vaccine. Produced via immunoSEQ multiplex PCR; TCRdb's table is partial and in-frame only. The table records tens of thousands of clones, nearly 90% of them present only once. The specimen was peripheral blood, collected on day 0 of AZD1222 vaccination. The receptors derive from an adult in good health.

This chain joins TRBV2 and TRBJ1-4, with TRBD1 as a possible D gene (5 bases). CDR1 and CDR2 from the germline V gene are SNHLY and FYNNEI. The ends were cut back, 10 bases at V and 6 bases at J, with 15 bases in the middle. This CDR3 contains 13 residues. This chain's CDR3 is CANSDSQDEKLFF. In nucleotides, the CDR3 is TGTGCCAACTCTGACAGCCAGGATGAAAAACTGTTTTTT.

V usage is TRBV7-9 and J usage is TRBJ1-1, with a weak D call TRBD1 (6 bases). The CDR3 totals 14 residues. The V end was cut by 3 bases, the J end by 6 bases, with 14 bases between. Germline V lookup: CDR1 SEHNR, CDR2 FQNEAQ (reference sequence). The CDR3 spells CASSFTGGKSEAFF. Here the CDR3 DNA reads TGTGCCAGCAGCTTTACCGGGGGCAAATCTGAAGCTTTCTTT.

This clone was recorded only once. This chain uses TRBV3-1 (or the pseudogene TRBV3-2) with TRBJ1-1; D may be TRBD1 (5 bases). Germline V gives CDR1 LGHDT, CDR2 YNNKEL (reference sequence). CDR3 length: 15 amino acids. V was shortened by 4 bases and J by 4 bases, with 16 bases between the two germline ends. CDR3 residues: CASSPHSGASTEAFF. The DNA for the CDR3 is TGTGCCAGCAGCCCCCATAGTGGGGCGAGCACTGAAGCTTTCTTT.

The chain uses TRBV7-9 and TRBJ2-6, with 8 bases identical to TRBD1. This CDR3 spans 14 amino acids. After removal of 2 bases from V and 6 bases from J, the junction contained 0 bases not matched to a gene. Germline V gene sequence: CDR1 SEHNR, CDR2 FQNEAQ (reference sequence). DNA for the CDR3: TGTGCCAGCAGCTTACAGGGGGCGGCCAACGTCCTGACTTTC. It translates to CASSLQGAANVLTF.

This chain links TRBV4-3 with TRBJ2-7; the D is unclear. Germline values: CDR1 LGHNA, CDR2 YSLEER. The CDR3 is made up of 14 amino acids. V was clipped by 0 bases and J by 1 base, with 7 bases between them. The CDR3 nucleotides are TGCGCCAGCAGCCAAGATATGGGGTCCTACGAGCAGTACTTC. Translating gives CASSQDMGSYEQYF.

CDR3 sequence: CASSKATGSGNTIYF. CDR3 sequence (DNA): TGTGCCAGCAGCAAAGCGACAGGCTCGGGAAACACCATATATTTT. The chain is built from TRBV21-1 and TRBJ1-3; TRBD1 is the table's D call, not checked against the DNA. TRBV21-1 is classified as a pseudogene. CDR3 size: 15 residues.

J is TRBJ1-2 and V is TRBV27, with 7 bases fitting TRBD1. The V segment lost 1 base and the J segment 3 bases; nucleotides outside the gene matches: 8. CDR3 length: 16 amino acids. Germline V gene data show CDR1 as MNHEY and CDR2 as SMNVEV (reference sequence). DNA for the CDR3: TGTGCCAGCAGTTTATATGGACAGGAGGGGCACTATGGCTACACCTTC. Its translation: CASSLYGQEGHYGYTF.

The chain couples TRBV12-3 or TRBV12-4 to TRBJ1-4; D unclear. Between the trimmed V and J ends, which lost 6 bases and 8 bases, there was a span of 13 bases. There are 13 residues in the CDR3. CDR3 protein: CASSFSEGEKLFF. In DNA form, the CDR3 reads TGTGCCAGCAGCTTCTCGGAGGGCGAAAAACTGTTTTTT.

The rearrangement links TRBV2 to TRBJ2-7, with 7 bases that match TRBD1. This CDR3 spans 14 amino acids. Germline V gene data show CDR1 as SNHLY and CDR2 as FYNNEI. The V gene end was trimmed by 3 bases and the J gene end by 3 bases; junction bases not matched to a gene: 5. The DNA of the CDR3 is TGTGCCAGCAGTGAGGGGGACAGCCTCTACGAGCAGTACTTC. This translates into CASSEGDSLYEQYF.

The chain has TRBV9 and TRBJ2-3; possibly TRBD1 for D (5 bases). V was clipped by 0 bases and J by 5 bases, with 13 bases between them. In germline, CDR1 is SGDLS, CDR2 YYNGEE. The CDR3 runs to 15 residues. CDR3 region: CASSVGGAVGDTQYF. CDR3 nucleotides: TGTGCCAGCAGCGTAGGGGGCGCGGTTGGAGATACGCAGTATTTT.

This chain links TRBV7-3 with TRBJ2-2; D is ambiguous. The CDR3 sequence is 13 residues long. V dropped 2 bases and J dropped 9 bases, with 10 bases sitting between them. Looked up from germline, CDR1 is SGHTA and CDR2 is FQGTGA. CDR3 residues: CASSLAHNRELFF. The CDR3 DNA is TGTGCCAGCAGCTTAGCCCACAACCGGGAGCTGTTTTTT.

This clone has a single count. The V and J genes are TRBV2 and TRBJ2-3; D is perhaps TRBD2 (6 bases). V was shortened by 11 bases and J by 2 bases, with 14 bases between the two germline ends. CDR3 length: 13 amino acids. Per the germline V gene, CDR1 is SNHLY and CDR2 is FYNNEI. In DNA form, the CDR3 reads TGTGCCGGGAGGAGAGACCTCACAGATACGCAGTATTTT. It specifies CAGRRDLTDTQYF.

The chain employs TRBV10-3 and TRBJ2-7, with TRBD1 matching over 10 bases. The CDR3 has 14 amino acids. Unmatched junction bases numbered 10, after V lost 8 bases and J lost 6 bases. Germline V gene lookup returns CDR1 ENHRY and CDR2 SYGVKD. The CDR3 reads CAIGTGTGDSEQYF. The CDR3 bases are TGTGCCATCGGAACTGGGACAGGGGATTCCGAGCAGTACTTC.

The rearrangement joins TRBV18 to TRBJ2-5; 8 bases match TRBD2. Germline trimming cut 3 bases from V and 13 bases from J; bases unmatched to any gene: 4. This CDR3 is 11 amino acids long. Per the germline V gene, CDR1 is KGHSH and CDR2 is LQKENI. The CDR3 sequence is CASSPVAGGYF. DNA for the CDR3: TGTGCCAGCTCACCGGTCGCGGGGGGGTACTTC.

Worth noting for this clone: The junction departs from germline at one end; a sequencing error may be responsible. The chain links TRBV6-6 to TRBJ2-7; D unresolved. Germline-derived CDR1 and CDR2 are MNHNY and SVGAGI (reference sequence). The CDR3 runs to 11 residues. The CDR3 sequence is CASSYSNEQYF. CDR3 in DNA: TGTGCCAGCAGTTACTCCAACGAGCAGTACTTC.

V usage is TRBV9 and J usage is TRBJ1-1; D might be TRBD1 (5 bases). The CDR3 runs to 11 residues. Trimming pared 7 bases from V and 3 bases from J, leaving 7 bases between. Per germline, CDR1 SGDLS and CDR2 YYNGEE. The CDR3 sequence is CASGGDTEAFF. The CDR3 bases are TGTGCCAGCGGGGGGGACACTGAAGCTTTCTTT.

The chain recombines TRBV2 with TRBJ1-2; 7 positions agree with TRBD1. Per the germline V gene, CDR1 is SNHLY and CDR2 is FYNNEI. V shed 6 bases and J 8 bases; nucleotides not matched to a gene: 3. The CDR3 has 11 residues. CDR3 sequence (DNA): TGTGCCAGCAGCAGGGGGGGAGGCTACACCTTC. As protein: CASSRGGGYTF. The complete variable domain, with remaining parts taken from reference TRBV2 and TRBJ1-2, reads EPEVTQTPSHQVTQMGQEVILRCVPISNHLYFYWYRQILGQKVEFLVSFYNNEISEKSEIFDDQFSVERPDGSNFTLKIRSTKLEDSAMYFCASSRGGGYTFGSGTRLTVV.

The rearrangement joins TRBV7-2 to TRBJ2-1; TRBD1 matches at 8 bases. V shed 3 bases, J shed 5 bases, and the junction held 6 bases outside the gene matches. Germline loops: CDR1 SGHTA, CDR2 FQGNSA. The CDR3 contains 15 residues. The CDR3 sequence is CASSFVAGGHNEQFF. The CDR3 DNA reads as TGTGCCAGCAGCTTCGTGGCAGGGGGCCACAATGAGCAGTTCTTC.

The chain employs TRBV25-1 and TRBJ1-1, with 7 positions matching TRBD1. Germline assignment: CDR1 MGHDK and CDR2 SYGVNS. V lost 7 bases and J lost 0; bases outside the gene matches: 5. The CDR3 consists of 14 residues. In nucleotides, the CDR3 is TGTGCCAGCACATTACAGGGGTTGAACACTGAAGCTTTCTTT. Amino acids: CASTLQGLNTEAFF.

The rearrangement links TRBV5-1 to TRBJ1-1; tentative D call: TRBD1 (5 bases). The CDR3 totals 14 residues. V lost 0 bases and J lost 3, with 9 bases in between. The germline V gene encodes CDR1 SGHRS and CDR2 YFSETQ. CDR3 DNA sequence: TGCGCCAGCAGCTTGGAGGGGAGGGACACTGAAGCTTTCTTT. It translates to CASSLEGRDTEAFF.

The J gene is TRBJ2-7, the V gene TRBV13; possible D gene TRBD2, 5 bases. Trimming cost V 4 bases and J 7 bases, with 17 bases left between them. Germline V CDR1 and CDR2: PRHDT, FYEKMQ (reference sequence). The CDR3 has 14 residues. The CDR3 DNA is TGTGCCAGCAGCTCCCGGGATTTAATCGAAGAGCAGTACTTC. It encodes CASSSRDLIEEQYF.

V usage is TRBV5-1 and J usage is TRBJ2-6, with TRBD1 identical over 7 bases. J was trimmed by 4 bases and V by 0 bases; bases with no gene match: 7. CDR3 length: 17 residues. Germline values: CDR1 SGHRS, CDR2 YFSETQ. Here the CDR3 DNA reads TGCGCCAGCAGCTTGGAGACAGGGTTTACCGGGGCCAACGTCCTGACTTTC. Translation: CASSLETGFTGANVLTF.

V and J are TRBV3-1 (or the pseudogene TRBV3-2) and TRBJ1-1, with D hard to call. Germline CDR1 reads LGHDT; CDR2 reads YNNKEL (reference sequence). V lost 1 base, J lost 6 bases, and 12 bases lay in between. The CDR3 sequence is 14 residues long. The CDR3 nucleotides read TGTGCCAGCAGCCAAGTTCGGACCCGGTCTGAAGCTTTCTTT. Translated, it gives CASSQVRTRSEAFF.

This clone has just a few counts. This chain connects TRBV7-9 to TRBJ1-5; TRBD1 aligns across 7 bases. V lost 7 bases, J lost 5 bases, and 8 bases stayed unmatched. Germline V gene sequence: CDR1 SEHNR, CDR2 FQNEAQ (reference sequence). The CDR3 extends over 14 amino acids. The CDR3 region is CASTDRGGDQPQHF. Here the CDR3 DNA reads TGTGCCAGCACCGATCGAGGGGGCGATCAGCCCCAGCATTTT.

This clone was found once. The J gene is TRBJ1-3, the V gene TRBV4-3; 8 bases fit TRBD1. Germline assignment: CDR1 LGHNA and CDR2 YSLEER. The CDR3 is 16 residues long. Trimming took 3 bases from V and 2 from J; bases not matched to a gene: 6. Here the CDR3 reads CASSHHLTGAGNTIYF. The DNA for the CDR3 is TGCGCCAGCAGCCACCATCTGACAGGGGCTGGAAACACCATATATTTT.

This clone came up a few times. This chain connects TRBV7-2 to TRBJ1-5, with unresolved D. CDR3 size: 13 residues. The V end was cut by 0 bases, the J end by 6 bases, with 6 bases between. In germline, CDR1 is SGHTA, CDR2 FQGNSA. In DNA form, the CDR3 reads TGTGCCAGCAGCTTAGCGGATGGTCAGCCCCAGCATTTT. Translating gives CASSLADGQPQHF.

J is TRBJ1-2 and V is TRBV19; maybe TRBD1 (6 bases). Trimming left V 6 bases short and J 4 bases short, with 15 bases between. The CDR3 length is 14 residues. Germline CDR1 reads LNHDA; CDR2 reads SQIVND (reference sequence). The CDR3 is CASRLQGLGYGYTF. CDR3 in DNA: TGTGCCAGTAGACTACAGGGTCTCGGCTATGGCTACACCTTC.

This chain links TRBV6-5 with TRBJ1-1; D is unclear. Trimming took 0 bases from V and 3 from J, leaving 5 bases between them. The CDR3 covers 13 residues. Germline V gene data show CDR1 as MNHEY and CDR2 as SVGAGI. The CDR3 DNA reads as TGTGCCAGCAGTTACTCAAGGGACACTGAAGCTTTCTTT. It yields the protein CASSYSRDTEAFF.

V gene TRBV7-2 combines with J gene TRBJ2-5, with D uncertain. Per the germline V gene, CDR1 is SGHTA and CDR2 is FQGNSA. The length of the CDR3 is 15 residues. V lost 0 bases and J 4 bases, leaving 12 bases between the germline ends. CDR3: CASSLASGVGETQYF. The CDR3 region has the DNA TGTGCCAGCAGCTTAGCGTCTGGGGTCGGAGAGACCCAGTACTTC.

This chain uses TRBV21-1 with TRBJ2-1; TRBD1, the table's D call, was not compared with the DNA. TRBV21-1 is listed as a pseudogene. The CDR3 is 13 residues long. Here the CDR3 reads CASSRDTNNEQFF. For the CDR3, the DNA is TGTGCCAGCAGCCGGGACACAAACAATGAGCAGTTCTTC.

This chain connects TRBV19 to TRBJ2-1, with 9 bases identical to TRBD1. The CDR3 runs to 14 residues. Germline V lookup: CDR1 LNHDA, CDR2 SQIVND (reference sequence). V lost 6 bases, J lost 7 bases, and 7 bases stayed unmatched. In DNA form, the CDR3 reads TGTGCCAGTAGCCGGGACAGGGTGGAAAATGAGCAGTTCTTC. It is translated as CASSRDRVENEQFF.